These 27 T cell receptor beta chains were all obtained from the same sample, sequenced in a study of graft-versus-host responses after intestinal transplantation. Libraries were prepared by immunoSEQ multiplex PCR; TCRdb keeps only in-frame clonotypes and omits some of them. The repertoire consists of just under 50,000 clones, with roughly 83% occurring once and the leading ten covering about 0.43%. No antigen is known for these receptors. The sequences come from unstimulated CD4+ T cells sorted from spleen or lymph node cells, collected before transplant. The receptor source for this set is a human donor who was the organ donor for an intestinal transplant.

The chain recombines TRBV11-3 with TRBJ2-7, with a weak D call TRBD2 (5 bases). The V gene lost 1 base and the J gene lost 1 base, with 14 bases spanning the gap. This CDR3 comprises 16 residues. Germline-derived CDR1 and CDR2 are SGHNT and YENEEA. The CDR3 here is CASSLAGLAGSYEQYF. The CDR3 DNA reads as TGTGCCAGCAGCTTAGCAGGTCTAGCTGGATCCTACGAGCAGTACTTC.

J is TRBJ1-4 and V is TRBV19, with D perhaps matching TRBD1 (6 bases). Germline V gene data show CDR1 as LNHDA and CDR2 as SQIVND (reference sequence). The CDR3 has 15 residues. V gave up 1 base and J gave up 5 bases, with 11 bases separating them. CDR3 sequence: CASSIVGQLNEKLFF. The CDR3 DNA follows: TGTGCCAGTAGTATAGTCGGACAGCTCAATGAAAAACTGTTTTTT.

This chain joins TRBV30 and TRBJ1-1; D is unclear. The CDR3 spans 13 residues. Germline V lookup: CDR1 GTSNPN, CDR2 SVGIG (reference sequence). Deletions cut 1 base from V and 5 bases from J, with 11 bases between. CDR3 region: CAWSGRRDTEAFF. The CDR3 region has the DNA TGTGCCTGGAGTGGACGGAGGGATACTGAAGCTTTCTTT.

The rearrangement links TRBV25-1 to TRBJ1-4; weak D call: TRBD1 (6 bases). Per germline, CDR1 MGHDK and CDR2 SYGVNS. The CDR3 is 14 amino acids. The V gene lost 4 bases and the J gene lost 5 bases, with 11 bases spanning the gap. The CDR3, as DNA: TGTGCCAGCAGTGTGCGGGGGGCAAATGAAAAACTGTTTTTT. Amino acids: CASSVRGANEKLFF.

The chain combines TRBV5-1 with TRBJ2-5, with D hard to call. The CDR3 runs 12 residues. Per the germline V gene, CDR1 is SGHRS and CDR2 is YFSETQ. Trimming took off 3 bases at V and 3 bases at J, with 6 bases between the two ends. DNA of the CDR3: TGCGCCAGCAGCTCCTCAAAAGAGACCCAGTACTTC. Protein: CASSSSKETQYF.

The chain is built from TRBV30 and TRBJ2-7, with D uncertain. V was clipped by 2 bases and J by 6 bases, with 14 bases between them. The length of the CDR3 is 13 residues. Germline V gene lookup returns CDR1 GTSNPN and CDR2 SVGIG (reference sequence). Here the CDR3 reads CAWSPLVRREQYF. DNA for the CDR3: TGTGCCTGGAGTCCTCTAGTCCGGCGCGAGCAGTACTTC.

The chain is built from TRBV6-6 and TRBJ2-1; a possible D gene is TRBD2 (6 bases). The germline gives CDR1 MNHNY, CDR2 SVGAGI (reference sequence). Trimming stripped 4 bases from V and 3 bases from J, with 13 bases between. This CDR3 has 15 amino acids. CDR3 in DNA: TGTGCCAGCAGTTCCTTTCAGGGAGGCTACAATGAGCAGTTCTTC. Its protein product is CASSSFQGGYNEQFF.

V usage is TRBV5-4 and J usage is TRBJ2-2; D gene ambiguous. CDR1 SGHNT and CDR2 YYREEE come from the germline V gene (reference sequence). This CDR3 is 14 amino acids long. Trimming removed 0 bases from V and 1 base from J, with 4 bases in between. The CDR3 bases are TGTGCCAGCAGCTTGGGACAGAACACCGGGGAGCTGTTTTTT. Its translation: CASSLGQNTGELFF.

The J gene is TRBJ1-2, the V gene TRBV20-1, with a weak D call TRBD1 (5 bases). Deletions cut 6 bases from V and 8 bases from J, with 13 bases between. The germline CDR1 and CDR2 sequences are DFQATT and SNEGSKA (reference sequence). This CDR3 has 11 residues. The CDR3 DNA reads as TGCAGTGCCGCCAGGGTTGAAGGCTACACCTTC. Its protein product is CSAARVEGYTF.

V and J are TRBV6-1 and TRBJ1-6; no firm D call. Trimming took off 0 bases at V and 5 bases at J, with 8 bases between the two ends. Germline values: CDR1 MNHNS, CDR2 SASEGT. This CDR3 contains 15 residues. The DNA of the CDR3 is TGTGCCAGCAGTGAAGCAGAACTTAATAATTCACCCCTCCACTTT. It encodes CASSEAELNNSPLHF.

The V and J genes are TRBV7-9 and TRBJ2-3; D may match TRBD1 or TRBD2 (5 bases each). From germline, CDR1 is SEHNR and CDR2 FQNEAQ (reference sequence). V was pared by 5 bases and J by 6 bases, with 15 bases between. This CDR3 spans 14 amino acids. As DNA, the CDR3 is TGTGCCAGCAGCCGCGAGGGGTCAGGGGATACGCAGTATTTT. Translated: CASSREGSGDTQYF.

The rearrangement uses TRBV7-7 and TRBJ2-3, with 8 bases that match TRBD1. This CDR3 is built from 15 residues. J gave up 6 bases and V 6 bases, and 11 bases lay outside the gene matches. CDR1 is SSHAT, CDR2 FNYEAQ, per germline (reference sequence). CDR3 nucleotide sequence: TGTGCCAGCAGTTCAGGGGGCCAGCCAGGGGATACGCAGTATTTT. Translating gives CASSSGGQPGDTQYF.

The chain is built from TRBV19 and TRBJ2-5; 11 bases line up with TRBD2. Trimming cost V 5 bases and J 2 bases; bases outside gene matches: 7. Germline lookup yields CDR1 LNHDA and CDR2 SQIVND (reference sequence). This CDR3 spans 16 amino acids. The CDR3 coding sequence is TGTGCCAGTAGTGTACTAGCGGGAGTAGGACAAGAGACCCAGTACTTC. This gives the protein CASSVLAGVGQETQYF. Filled out from reference TRBV19 and TRBJ2-5, the complete variable domain reads DGGITQSPKYLFRKEGQNVTLSCEQNLNHDAMYWYRQDPGQGLRLIYYSQIVNDFQKGDIAEGYSVSREKKESFPLTVTSAQKNPTAFYLCASSVLAGVGQETQYFGPGTRLLVL.

Worth noting for this clone: This sample includes further DNA sequences coding for the same CDR3. The chain employs TRBV5-1 and TRBJ1-1; D unresolved. V gave up 4 bases and J gave up 0 bases, with 7 bases separating them. CDR3 length equals 13 residues. Germline lookup yields CDR1 SGHRS and CDR2 YFSETQ. CDR3 region: CASSGFLNTEAFF. The CDR3 nucleotides are TGCGCCAGCAGCGGTTTCCTGAACACTGAAGCTTTCTTT.

This clone showed up just once. The chain links TRBV19 to TRBJ2-1; a possible D gene is TRBD1 (6 bases). V lost 2 bases to trimming and J lost 0 bases, with 11 bases between them. The length of the CDR3 is 16 residues. Germline V CDR1 and CDR2: LNHDA, SQIVND (reference sequence). The CDR3 reads CASSISTGSSYNEQFF. CDR3 nucleotide sequence: TGTGCCAGTAGTATATCAACAGGGAGCTCCTACAATGAGCAGTTCTTC.

The V call is TRBV5-1, the J call TRBJ1-3; D is perhaps TRBD1 (5 bases). Trimming pared 4 bases from V and 0 bases from J, leaving 5 bases between. Germline assignment: CDR1 SGHRS and CDR2 YFSETQ. The CDR3 spans 13 residues. The CDR3 reads CASSQGSGNTIYF. In nucleotides, the CDR3 is TGCGCCAGCAGCCAGGGCTCTGGAAACACCATATATTTT.

CDR3 DNA: TGCGCCAGCACTAGCGGGAGCACAGATACGCAGTATTTT. It specifies CASTSGSTDTQYF. The chain couples TRBV10-1 to TRBJ2-3; 8 positions match TRBD2. With V trimmed by 7 bases and J by 0 bases, 0 bases remained unmatched. The germline V gene encodes CDR1 WNHNN and CDR2 SYGVQD (reference sequence). The CDR3 runs 13 residues.

In this sample, this clone turned up once. This chain joins TRBV2 and TRBJ1-2, with 7 bases fitting TRBD1. Germline CDR1 SNHLY, CDR2 FYNNEI. The CDR3 runs to 16 residues. The ends lost 9 bases at V and 8 bases at J; junction bases unmatched: 21. The CDR3 reads CASHLDRLRGRGGYTF. The CDR3 coding sequence is TGTGCCAGTCACCTGGACAGGTTGCGCGGCAGGGGAGGCTACACCTTC.

This clone was counted only a few times. The V and J genes are TRBV6-5 and TRBJ2-2; TRBD1 matches 8 bases. Per the germline V gene, CDR1 is MNHEY and CDR2 is SVGAGI. This CDR3 is 16 amino acids long. The V segment lost 2 bases and the J segment 1 base; nucleotides outside the gene matches: 3. The CDR3 sequence: CASSYTGQGNTGELFF. The CDR3 DNA reads TGTGCCAGCAGTTACACAGGACAGGGGAACACCGGGGAGCTGTTTTTT.

The V and J genes are TRBV27 and TRBJ1-1; D not certain. Per germline, CDR1 MNHEY and CDR2 SMNVEV (reference sequence). V lost 2 bases and J 6 bases, leaving 10 bases between the germline ends. The CDR3 loop spans 13 amino acids. Here the CDR3 reads CASSLRAWAEAFF. The CDR3 nucleotides are TGTGCCAGCAGTTTAAGAGCGTGGGCTGAAGCTTTCTTT.

J is TRBJ2-5 and V is TRBV19; 12 bases map to TRBD2. This CDR3 is built from 16 residues. V shed 7 bases and J 8 bases; nucleotides not matched to a gene: 14. Looked up from germline, CDR1 is LNHDA and CDR2 is SQIVND (reference sequence). The CDR3, as DNA: TGTGCCAGTACTTCCCCGGGACTAGCGGGTGATGAAACCCAGTACTTC. This gives the protein CASTSPGLAGDETQYF.

The chain has TRBV19 and TRBJ2-2; 10 bases map to TRBD2. Looked up from germline, CDR1 is LNHDA and CDR2 is SQIVND (reference sequence). V lost 1 base and J lost 2; bases outside the gene matches: 7. This CDR3 has 18 residues. The CDR3 reads CASSIGRLAGPNTGELFF. The CDR3, as DNA: TGTGCCAGTAGTATAGGGAGACTAGCGGGTCCCAACACCGGGGAGCTGTTTTTT.

Here the CDR3 reads CASSGGRGKSSYNEQFF. The CDR3 nucleotides read TGTGCCAGCAGCGGGGGCAGGGGGAAGAGCTCCTACAATGAGCAGTTCTTC. V is TRBV11-2 and J is TRBJ2-1, with 7 bases lining up with TRBD1. With V trimmed by 5 bases and J by 0 bases, 10 bases remained unmatched. The CDR3 is made up of 17 amino acids. Per the germline V gene, CDR1 is SGHAT and CDR2 is FQNNGV.

The genes are TRBV30 and TRBJ1-2; TRBD1 matches at 9 bases. The CDR3 is 14 residues long. The V gene's germline CDR1 is GTSNPN and CDR2 SVGIG (reference sequence). The V and J ends lost 3 bases and 5 bases, in that order; junction bases with no gene match: 7. The CDR3 DNA reads TGTGCCTGGAGCGGGACAGGGTTTTTTTATGGCTACACCTTC. The encoded protein is CAWSGTGFFYGYTF.

The J gene is TRBJ2-1, the V gene TRBV5-4; tentatively, D is TRBD2 (6 bases). The CDR3 covers 13 residues. V gave up 0 bases and J gave up 9 bases, with 10 bases separating them. Germline V CDR1 and CDR2: SGHNT, YYREEE (reference sequence). The CDR3 DNA reads TGTGCCAGCAGCTTGGGACTAGTTGGTGAGCAGTTCTTC. It codes for CASSLGLVGEQFF.

Only one count was recorded for this clone. This chain joins TRBV19 and TRBJ2-2; 9 bases are a match to TRBD1. Germline loops: CDR1 LNHDA, CDR2 SQIVND (reference sequence). The CDR3 extends over 14 amino acids. The V gene end was trimmed by 9 bases and the J gene end by 4 bases; junction bases not matched to a gene: 6. The CDR3: CASRDRETTGELFF. The DNA of the CDR3 is TGTGCCAGCCGGGACAGGGAAACCACCGGGGAGCTGTTTTTT.

The J gene is TRBJ1-2, the V gene TRBV4-3; 12 bases map to TRBD1. The CDR3 length is 14 residues. Germline trimming cut 1 base from V and 8 bases from J; bases unmatched to any gene: 2. Germline CDR1 LGHNA, CDR2 YSLEER. The CDR3 DNA reads TGCGCCAGCAGCCAAGGGGACAGGGGGCGCGGCTACACCTTC. This sequence encodes CASSQGDRGRGYTF.